This T cell receptor beta chain was found in a study of graft-versus-host responses after intestinal transplantation. Clones were read by immunoSEQ multiplex PCR, and TCRdb kept only the in-frame ones, dropping some. The sample records approximately 99,000 clones, 85% to 95% being singletons. This CDR3 has 21 amino acids. The ends lost 6 bases at V and 4 bases at J; junction bases unmatched: 24. CDR1 is SGHRS and CDR2 is YFSETQ in the germline V gene. Worth noting for this clone: What it recognizes is unknown.

The sequence derives from a human donor who was the organ donor for an intestinal transplant. The sample here was unstimulated CD8+ T cells sorted from spleen or lymph node cells, taken before transplant. The chain combines TRBV5-1 with TRBJ2-3; 12 nucleotides line up with TRBD2. The CDR3 is CASNDINNLAGGPFSPDTQYF. The CDR3 nucleotides are TGCGCCAGCAACGATATAAACAATCTAGCGGGAGGGCCTTTTTCGCCAGATACGCAGTATTTT.